This is a list of T cell receptor beta chains from one sample in a study of T cells after yellow fever vaccination. TCRdb used MiXCR to reprocess the 5' RACE reads, holding one entry per CDR3 protein. The sample shows some 320,000 distinct CDR3 sequences, less than 9.5% of them seen only once. This specimen was CD4+ T cells sorted from PBMCs, taken 5 days after the yellow fever booster vaccination. The receptors shown here come from a man younger than 30 who received the YFV17D yellow fever vaccine. The CDR3 runs from the conserved cysteine through the conserved F or W. D genes are given only for firm matches. Clone sizes are given selectively: once, few, many, or a class where the clone is expanded.

v_gene: TRBV20-1
len: 20
j_gene: TRBJ1-5
d_gene: -
abundance: few
CDR3nt: TGCAGTGCTAGAGATATCAGCGAGGGAACGGGCAAAGGGAGCAATCAGCCCCAGCATTTT
CDR3aa: CSARDISEGTGKGSNQPQHF

v_gene: TRBV20-1
len: 13
j_gene: TRBJ2-5
d_gene: TRBD2
abundance: few
CDR3nt: TGCAGTGCTAGCGGGGGGGCCCACGAGACCCAGTACTTC
CDR3aa: CSASGGAHETQYF

v_gene: TRBV28
len: 13
j_gene: TRBJ1-2
d_gene: -
abundance: few
CDR3nt: TGTGCCAGCAGTTTTGGGCCCCGAGATGGCTACACCTTC
CDR3aa: CASSFGPRDGYTF

v_gene: TRBV29-1
len: 14
j_gene: TRBJ1-1
d_gene: TRBD1
abundance: many
CDR3nt: TGCAGCGTTGGCGCCGGGACAGAGAACACTGAAGCTTTCTTT
CDR3aa: CSVGAGTENTEAFF

v_gene: TRBV5-6
len: 15
j_gene: TRBJ1-5
d_gene: -
abundance: few
CDR3nt: TGTGCCAGCAGCTTCGGAAGACGGGGAAATCAGCCCCAGCATTTT
CDR3aa: CASSFGRRGNQPQHF

v_gene: TRBV5-6
len: 14
j_gene: TRBJ2-7
d_gene: -
abundance: many
CDR3nt: TGTGCCAGCAGCTTGGGTTCCCCTTCCTACGAGCAGTACTTC
CDR3aa: CASSLGSPSYEQYF

v_gene: TRBV20-1
len: 15
j_gene: TRBJ2-3
d_gene: TRBD1
abundance: many
CDR3nt: TGCAGTTCGAACCAGGGGGCTTGGGGCACAGATACGCAGTATTTT
CDR3aa: CSSNQGAWGTDTQYF

v_gene: TRBV5-1
len: 15
j_gene: TRBJ2-5
d_gene: -
abundance: few
CDR3nt: TGCGCCAGCAGCTTACTAACAGGTGGGCCAGAGACCCAGTACTTC
CDR3aa: CASSLLTGGPETQYF

v_gene: TRBV4-3
len: 17
j_gene: TRBJ1-6
d_gene: TRBD1
abundance: few
CDR3nt: TGCGCCAGCAGCCAAGAAAAGGGGGCGGTTTTCGATTCACCCCTCCACTTT
CDR3aa: CASSQEKGAVFDSPLHF

v_gene: TRBV4-1
len: 18
j_gene: TRBJ1-4
d_gene: TRBD1
abundance: few
CDR3nt: TGCGCCAGCAGCCAAGATAGAGGTTCAGGGGGCAGTGGAGAAAAACTGTTTTTT
CDR3aa: CASSQDRGSGGSGEKLFF

v_gene: TRBV7-2
len: 15
j_gene: TRBJ2-2
d_gene: -
abundance: -
CDR3nt: TGTGCCAGCAGCTTAAATCCGGGAAACACCGGGGAGCTGTTTTTT
CDR3aa: CASSLNPGNTGELFF

v_gene: TRBV7-2
len: 15
j_gene: TRBJ2-2
d_gene: TRBD2
abundance: many
CDR3nt: TGTGCCAGCGGGTTAGGACTAGCGGGGTACGGGGAGCTGTTTTTT
CDR3aa: CASGLGLAGYGELFF

v_gene: TRBV27
len: 16
j_gene: TRBJ2-3
d_gene: TRBD1
abundance: few
CDR3nt: TGTGCCAGCAGTCAATGGGACAGGGTAGCGACAGATACGCAGTATTTT
CDR3aa: CASSQWDRVATDTQYF

v_gene: TRBV4-1
len: 17
j_gene: TRBJ2-1
d_gene: -
abundance: -
CDR3nt: TGCGCCAGCAGCCACGTGCGGGGCCTCAGCTCCTACAATGTGCAGTTCTTC
CDR3aa: CASSHVRGLSSYNVQFF

v_gene: TRBV29-1
len: 11
j_gene: TRBJ2-1
d_gene: -
abundance: many
CDR3nt: TGCAGCGCGCGTGCCTACAATGAGCAGTTCTTC
CDR3aa: CSARAYNEQFF

v_gene: TRBV29-1
len: 13
j_gene: TRBJ2-1
d_gene: -
abundance: many
CDR3nt: TGCAGCGTTGCGCGGGACATCAGCCATGAGCAGTTCTTC
CDR3aa: CSVARDISHEQFF

v_gene: TRBV4-3
len: 15
j_gene: TRBJ2-5
d_gene: -
abundance: few
CDR3nt: TGCGCCAGCAGCCAAGATCGCTCGTACCAAGAGACCCAGTACTTC
CDR3aa: CASSQDRSYQETQYF

v_gene: TRBV27
len: 15
j_gene: TRBJ2-5
d_gene: -
abundance: few
CDR3nt: TGTGCCAGCAGTTTATATGGGGGGCTATATGAGACCCAGTACTTC
CDR3aa: CASSLYGGLYETQYF

v_gene: TRBV10-3
len: 12
j_gene: TRBJ2-3
d_gene: -
abundance: -
CDR3nt: TGTGCCATGGCGGACAGCACAGATACGCAGTATTTT
CDR3aa: CAMADSTDTQYF

v_gene: TRBV12-3/TRBV12-4
len: 14
j_gene: TRBJ2-5
d_gene: -
abundance: few
CDR3nt: TGTGCCAGCAGAACCGGGACATCGGGTGGGACCCAGTACTTC
CDR3aa: CASRTGTSGGTQYF

v_gene: TRBV4-2
len: 16
j_gene: TRBJ2-2
d_gene: -
abundance: few
CDR3nt: TGTGCCAGCAGCCTCCCTAGTGGGGGGGCCCTTCGGGAGCTGTTTTTT
CDR3aa: CASSLPSGGALRELFF

v_gene: TRBV6-2/TRBV6-3
len: 11
j_gene: TRBJ2-3
d_gene: -
abundance: many
CDR3nt: TGTGCCAGCAGTTACTCCTATACGCAGTATTTT
CDR3aa: CASSYSYTQYF

v_gene: TRBV7-8
len: 15
j_gene: TRBJ2-2
d_gene: TRBD2
abundance: -
CDR3nt: TGTGCCAGCAGCAAGGGACTAGGGGGAACCGGGGAGCTGTTTTTT
CDR3aa: CASSKGLGGTGELFF

v_gene: TRBV9
len: 16
j_gene: TRBJ2-5
d_gene: -
abundance: many
CDR3nt: TGTGCCAGCAGCGTAGAGGGGACGGCCCTCGGGGAGACCCAGTACTTC
CDR3aa: CASSVEGTALGETQYF

v_gene: TRBV18
len: 15
j_gene: TRBJ1-5
d_gene: TRBD1
abundance: few
CDR3nt: TGTGCCAGCTCACCGGCGACAGGGGTTGGTCAGCCCCAGCATTTT
CDR3aa: CASSPATGVGQPQHF

v_gene: TRBV18
len: 13
j_gene: TRBJ1-2
d_gene: -
abundance: -
CDR3nt: TGTGCCAGCTCACCTATAGACAGCTATGGCTACACCTTC
CDR3aa: CASSPIDSYGYTF

v_gene: TRBV6-2/TRBV6-3
len: 15
j_gene: TRBJ2-1
d_gene: TRBD2
abundance: many
CDR3nt: TGTGCCAGCAGCCCAAGGACTAGCGGGGCCAATGAGCAGTTCTTC
CDR3aa: CASSPRTSGANEQFF

v_gene: TRBV4-1
len: 16
j_gene: TRBJ1-3
d_gene: -
abundance: -
CDR3nt: TGCGCCAGCAGCCAAGATGAGACGCATCCTGGAAACACCATATATTTT
CDR3aa: CASSQDETHPGNTIYF

v_gene: TRBV6-5
len: 15
j_gene: TRBJ2-4
d_gene: TRBD2
abundance: few
CDR3nt: TGTGCCAGCAGTGATCAGCGGGGGTACAAAAACATTCAGTACTTC
CDR3aa: CASSDQRGYKNIQYF

v_gene: TRBV6-2/TRBV6-3
len: 15
j_gene: TRBJ2-1
d_gene: TRBD2
abundance: -
CDR3nt: TGTGCCAGCAGTTACGGACTAGCGGCATACAATGAGCAGTTCTTC
CDR3aa: CASSYGLAAYNEQFF

v_gene: TRBV4-3
len: 14
j_gene: TRBJ1-6
d_gene: -
abundance: many
CDR3nt: TGCGCCAGCAGCCAAGATGACTGGGGTTCACCCCTCCACTTT
CDR3aa: CASSQDDWGSPLHF